The 7 T cell receptor beta chains given below trace back to one sample, sequenced in a study of beta chain features in type 1 diabetes. What was sequenced were expressed TCRB transcripts, since all of the isolated RNA had been reverse transcribed. Clones were read by immunoSEQ multiplex PCR, and TCRdb kept only the in-frame ones, dropping some. The table has 200,000 to 250,000 clones, under 70% seen once; the top ten hold almost 0.055%. The material sequenced was naive CD4+ T cells from blood. The receptors stem from a man under 40 in good health.

V usage is TRBV19 and J usage is TRBJ2-2; D not resolved. Germline values: CDR1 LNHDA, CDR2 SQIVND (reference sequence). Trimming shortened V by 1 base and J by 8 bases, and 14 bases separated the two germline ends. The CDR3 length is 15 residues. CDR3 sequence: CASSIAPDTRGELFF. CDR3 nucleotide sequence: TGTGCCAGTAGTATAGCTCCTGACACGCGGGGGGAGCTGTTTTTT.

V and J are TRBV5-1 and TRBJ2-7, with a weak D call TRBD1 (6 bases). The CDR3 is made up of 12 amino acids. Deletions cut 7 bases from V and 3 bases from J, with 11 bases between. Germline CDR1 SGHRS, CDR2 YFSETQ. The chain's CDR3 is CASSDSFYEQYF. For the CDR3, the DNA is TGCGCCAGCTCGGACAGCTTCTACGAGCAGTACTTC. Full variable domain (missing parts from reference TRBV5-1 and TRBJ2-7): KAGVTQTPRYLIKTRGQQVTLSCSPISGHRSVSWYQQTPGQGLQFLFEYFSETQRNKGNFPGRFSGRQFSNSRSEMNVSTLELGDSALYLCASSDSFYEQYFGPGTRLTVT.

The J gene is TRBJ2-1, the V gene TRBV29-1; 8 positions match TRBD1. V shed 7 bases and J 0 bases; nucleotides not matched to a gene: 5. The CDR3 is 14 residues long. CDR1 and CDR2 (germline): SQVTM, ANQGSEA. The CDR3 reads CSARQGSSYNEQFF. DNA of the CDR3: TGCAGCGCCCGACAGGGGAGCTCCTACAATGAGCAGTTCTTC.

The chain carries TRBV30 and TRBJ2-3; D is unresolved. Germline V gene sequence: CDR1 GTSNPN, CDR2 SVGIG (reference sequence). This CDR3 contains 15 residues. Trimming took 0 bases from V and 4 from J, leaving 14 bases between them. CDR3 region: CAWSVRTLGSDTQYF. DNA for the CDR3: TGTGCCTGGAGTGTAAGGACGTTGGGGTCAGATACGCAGTATTTT.

V is TRBV30 and J is TRBJ2-7; possible D gene TRBD2, 6 bases. The CDR3 length is 15 residues. CDR1 is GTSNPN and CDR2 is SVGIG in the germline V gene (reference sequence). The ends were cut back, 4 bases at V and 5 bases at J, with 21 bases in the middle. The CDR3 nucleotides are TGTGCCTGGACCACCTCCGGAGGGGTGGGCGACGAGCAGTACTTC. Its protein is CAWTTSGGVGDEQYF.

The CDR3, as DNA: TGTGCCAGCAGGCGAGAGTGGGAGGAGACCCAGTACTTC. This gives the protein CASRREWEETQYF. This rearrangement joins TRBV11-2 to TRBJ2-5, with D possibly TRBD2 on 5 matching bases. The CDR3 extends over 13 amino acids. V lost 6 bases and J lost 5, with 13 bases in between. Germline V gene sequence: CDR1 SGHAT, CDR2 FQNNGV.

V is TRBV19 and J is TRBJ2-7; D remains unclear. CDR1 LNHDA and CDR2 SQIVND come from the germline V gene (reference sequence). The CDR3 is 14 amino acids. Between the trimmed V and J ends, which lost 2 bases and 2 bases, there was a span of 10 bases. The CDR3 protein is CASSIKADTYEQYF. CDR3 bases: TGTGCCAGTAGTATAAAGGCTGACACCTACGAGCAGTACTTC.